The 4 T cell receptor beta chains given below trace back to one sample, sequenced in a study of T cells in Graves' hyperthyroidism and ophthalmopathy. TCR beta CDR3 region amplification was performed from RNA transcripts. TCR CDR3 underwent first-round RT-PCR with the HTBI primer set. TCRdb reprocessed the multiplex PCR reads via MiXCR and lists one record per CDR3 protein. The sample shows a few hundred thousand distinct CDR3 sequences, about a fifth of them seen only once. The sample comprised blood. These receptors were taken from a woman aged 18 to 35 with Graves' hyperthyroidism.

At least ten counts were recorded for this clonotype. J is TRBJ1-1 and V is TRBV10-3, with D hard to call. Trimming left V 3 bases short and J 11 bases short, with 13 bases between. Looked up from germline, CDR1 is ENHRY and CDR2 is SYGVKD. This CDR3 spans 12 amino acids. CDR3 protein: CAISDSSFGAFF. CDR3 coding DNA: TGTGCCATCAGTGACAGCTCATTTGGGGCTTTCTTT.

This clonotype appeared many times. The V gene is TRBV15, the J gene TRBJ1-2, with D uncertain. The V and J ends lost 0 bases and 5 bases respectively, with 13 bases between them. The CDR3 loop spans 15 amino acids. From germline, CDR1 is LNHNV and CDR2 YYDKDF (reference sequence). CDR3 nucleotides: TGTGCCACCAGCAGAGATCTCGCGGTAACATATGGCTACACCTTC. This translates into CATSRDLAVTYGYTF.

The rearrangement uses TRBV29-1 and TRBJ2-4, with 7 nucleotides matching TRBD1. The ends lost 2 bases at V and 7 bases at J; junction bases unmatched: 11. The CDR3 totals 15 residues. Per germline, CDR1 SQVTM and CDR2 ANQGSEA. In DNA form, the CDR3 reads TGCAGCGTTGAAAAGCAGGGGGAAGTTGGGAACATTCAGTACTTC. Residues: CSVEKQGEVGNIQYF.

The sample holds many counts of this clonotype. This chain connects TRBV5-1 to TRBJ2-7, with D perhaps matching TRBD1 or TRBD2 (6 bases each). The CDR3 is 16 residues long. Germline-derived CDR1 and CDR2 are SGHRS and YFSETQ. Between the trimmed V and J ends, which lost 3 bases and 3 bases, there was a span of 19 bases. The CDR3 DNA follows: TGCGCCAGCAGCTCCACGGGGGCCCAGGGAGACTACGAGCAGTACTTC. Protein sequence: CASSSTGAQGDYEQYF.